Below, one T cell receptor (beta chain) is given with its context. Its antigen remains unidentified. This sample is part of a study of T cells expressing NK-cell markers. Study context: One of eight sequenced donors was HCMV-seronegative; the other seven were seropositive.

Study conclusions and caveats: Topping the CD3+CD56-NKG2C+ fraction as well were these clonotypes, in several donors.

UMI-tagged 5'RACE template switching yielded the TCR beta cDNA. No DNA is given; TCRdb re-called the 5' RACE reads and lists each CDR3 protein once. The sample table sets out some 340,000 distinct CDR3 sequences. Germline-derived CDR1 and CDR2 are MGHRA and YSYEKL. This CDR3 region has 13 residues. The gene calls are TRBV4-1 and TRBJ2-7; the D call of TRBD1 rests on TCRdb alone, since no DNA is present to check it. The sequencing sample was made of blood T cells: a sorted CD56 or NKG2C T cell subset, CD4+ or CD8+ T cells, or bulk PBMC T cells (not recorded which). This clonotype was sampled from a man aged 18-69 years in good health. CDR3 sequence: CASSQTGDYEQYF.